This T cell receptor beta chain was identified during a study of blood T cell repertoires in COVID-19. Turning to the study itself: Researchers got acute and convalescent COVID-19 samples from the United States, Italy and Spain. The analysed material was cDNA or gDNA that came from T cells, B-cell-depleted T cells, or PBMCs.

As originally analysed: Estimates of nucleated cell counts were drawn from the amplification of reference gene primers. TCRdb keeps only in-frame clones here, not all; method: immunoSEQ multiplex PCR. The DNA gave D and trimming, while V, J and clone size come from that table. The profile shows approximately 160,000 clones, 65% to 85% of them singletons. Per germline, CDR1 MDHEN and CDR2 SYDVKM. This CDR3 contains 13 residues. The V gene end was trimmed by 6 bases and the J gene end by 6 bases; junction bases not matched to a gene: 6. This chain joins TRBV28 and TRBJ1-2; 8 nucleotides line up with TRBD1. The receptor was isolated from a woman aged 60-75 years with acute or convalescent COVID-19. Material for sequencing was peripheral blood. The chain's CDR3 is CASSINRGDGYTF. The DNA of the CDR3 is TGTGCCAGCAGCATAAACAGGGGGGATGGCTACACCTTC.